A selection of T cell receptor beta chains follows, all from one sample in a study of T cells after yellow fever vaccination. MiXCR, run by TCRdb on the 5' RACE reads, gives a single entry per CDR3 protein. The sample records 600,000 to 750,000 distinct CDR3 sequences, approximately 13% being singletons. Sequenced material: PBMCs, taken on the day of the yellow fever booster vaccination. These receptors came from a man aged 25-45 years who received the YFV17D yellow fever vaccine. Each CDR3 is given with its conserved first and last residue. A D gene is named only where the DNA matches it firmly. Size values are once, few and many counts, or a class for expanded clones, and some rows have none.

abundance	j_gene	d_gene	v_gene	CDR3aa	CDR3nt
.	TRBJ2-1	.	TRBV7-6	CASSSLGGNEQFF	TGTGCCAGCAGCTCACTAGGTGGGAATGAGCAGTTCTTC
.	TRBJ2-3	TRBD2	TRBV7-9	CASSASGTSLLDTQYF	TGTGCCAGCAGCGCCAGCGGGACTAGTCTCCTCGATACGCAGTATTTT
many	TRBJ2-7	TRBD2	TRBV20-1	CSARIAGGPDEQYF	TGCAGTGCTCGAATAGCGGGAGGGCCCGACGAGCAGTACTTC
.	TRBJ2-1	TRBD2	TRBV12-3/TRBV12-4	CASSIGTSRVNEQFF	TGTGCCAGCAGTATCGGGACTAGCAGGGTGAATGAGCAGTTCTTC
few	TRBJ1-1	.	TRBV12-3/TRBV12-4	CASSSLGRKVSEAFF	TGTGCCAGCAGTTCACTCGGGAGAAAGGTCTCTGAAGCTTTCTTT
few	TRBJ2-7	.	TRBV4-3	CASSKDGSEQYF	TGCGCCAGCAGCAAAGACGGGTCCGAGCAGTACTTC
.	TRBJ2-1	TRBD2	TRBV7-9	CASSLGLAGTNEQFF	TGTGCCAGCAGCTTGGGACTAGCGGGAACCAATGAGCAGTTCTTC
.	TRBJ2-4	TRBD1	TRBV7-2	CASSLAHLTGGNIQYF	TGTGCCAGCAGCTTAGCGCATCTGACAGGGGGAAACATTCAGTACTTC
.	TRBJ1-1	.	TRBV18	CASSRGGGEAFF	TGTGCCAGCTCACGAGGAGGGGGTGAAGCTTTCTTT
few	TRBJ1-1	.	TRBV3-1	CASSQGEGSNEAFF	TGTGCCAGCAGCCAAGGAGAAGGGTCAAATGAAGCTTTCTTT
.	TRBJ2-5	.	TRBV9	CASSVGSGARTQYF	TGTGCCAGCAGCGTAGGTTCGGGAGCGCGGACCCAGTACTTC
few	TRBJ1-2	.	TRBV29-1	CSVHEAGYTF	TGCAGCGTTCACGAGGCGGGCTACACCTTC
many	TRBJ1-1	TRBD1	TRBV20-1	CSAGGQGATEAFF	TGCAGTGCTGGCGGACAGGGGGCAACTGAAGCTTTCTTT
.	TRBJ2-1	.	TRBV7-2	CASSLAFSIYNEQFF	TGTGCCAGCAGCTTAGCCTTCTCTATTTACAATGAGCAGTTCTTC
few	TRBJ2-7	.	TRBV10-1	CASSGVDTQYF	TGCGCCAGCAGTGGCGTGGATACACAGTACTTC
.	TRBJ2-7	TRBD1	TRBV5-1	CASSLAGQGYYEQYF	TGCGCCAGCAGCTTGGCGGGACAGGGATACTACGAGCAGTACTTC
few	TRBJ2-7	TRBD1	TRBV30	CAWETPRTGGIYEQYF	TGTGCCTGGGAGACTCCAAGGACAGGGGGCATCTACGAGCAGTACTTC
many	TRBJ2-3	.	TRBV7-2	CASSLRDSTDTQYF	TGTGCCAGCAGCTTACGGGACAGCACAGATACGCAGTATTTT
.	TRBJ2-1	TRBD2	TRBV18	CASSPLAGEGYNEQFF	TGTGCCAGCTCACCGTTAGCGGGAGAAGGATACAATGAGCAGTTCTTC
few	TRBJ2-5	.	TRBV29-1	CSVEALLQQETQYF	TGCAGCGTTGAAGCCTTGTTGCAACAAGAGACCCAGTACTTC
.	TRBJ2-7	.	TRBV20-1	CSASGPLTYEQYF	TGCAGTGCTTCGGGGCCCCTTACCTACGAGCAGTACTTC
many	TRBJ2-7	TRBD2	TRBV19	CASSIRASGTSYEQYF	TGTGCCAGTAGTATAAGGGCTAGCGGGACCTCCTACGAGCAGTACTTC
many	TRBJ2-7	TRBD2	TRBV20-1	CSARPTSGPSYEQYF	TGCAGTGCTAGGCCAACTAGCGGACCTTCCTACGAGCAGTACTTC
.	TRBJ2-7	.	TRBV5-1	CASSSPEANEQYF	TGCGCCAGCAGCTCTCCGGAGGCCAACGAGCAGTACTTC
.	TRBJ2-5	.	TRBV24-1	CATSDEQGGETQYF	TGTGCCACCAGTGATGAACAGGGCGGCGAGACCCAGTACTTC
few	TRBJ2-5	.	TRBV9	CASSVGGAGARETQYF	TGTGCCAGCAGCGTAGGGGGCGCGGGGGCGCGAGAGACCCAGTACTTC
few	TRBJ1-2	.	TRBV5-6	CASSPGFLNYGYTF	TGTGCCAGCAGTCCAGGGTTCTTGAACTATGGCTACACCTTC
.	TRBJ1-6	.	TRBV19	CASSPNRVSDSPLHF	TGTGCCAGTAGTCCGAACAGGGTTTCAGATTCACCCCTCCACTTT
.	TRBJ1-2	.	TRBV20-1	CSAREPGAVNTF	TGCAGTGCTAGAGAACCGGGGGCCGTGAACACCTTC
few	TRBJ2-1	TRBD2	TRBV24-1	CATSDPLGEGGSYNEQFF	TGTGCCACCAGTGATCCCCTGGGGGAGGGCGGGTCCTACAATGAGCAGTTCTTC
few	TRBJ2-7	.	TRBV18	CASSPPLGPYGGYEQYF	TGTGCCAGCTCACCGCCTCTCGGTCCTTACGGGGGCTACGAGCAGTACTTC
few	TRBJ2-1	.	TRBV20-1	CSARSGGNEQFF	TGCAGTGCTAGATCCGGGGGCAATGAGCAGTTCTTC
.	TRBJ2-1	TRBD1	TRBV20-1	CSARDPLGQGSYNEQFF	TGCAGTGCTAGAGATCCCCTTGGACAGGGTTCCTACAATGAGCAGTTCTTC
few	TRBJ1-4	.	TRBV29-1	CSVQYLGGLANEKLFF	TGCAGCGTTCAATATCTCGGGGGGCTGGCTAATGAAAAACTGTTTTTT
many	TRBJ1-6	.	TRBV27	CASSPWGSSYNSPLHF	TGTGCCAGCAGTCCGTGGGGTTCCTCCTATAATTCACCCCTCCACTTT
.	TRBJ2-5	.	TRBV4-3	CASSQDDGQETQYF	TGCGCCAGCAGCCAAGACGACGGACAAGAGACCCAGTACTTC
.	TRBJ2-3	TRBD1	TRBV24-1	CATSDLPGTGCADTQYF	TGTGCCACCAGTGATTTACCCGGGACAGGATGTGCAGATACGCAGTATTTT
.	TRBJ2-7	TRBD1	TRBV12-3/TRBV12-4	CASSSRTGDPHEQYF	TGTGCCAGCAGTTCACGGACAGGGGACCCTCACGAGCAGTACTTC
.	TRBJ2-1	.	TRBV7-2	CASSLIGAGEQFF	TGTGCCAGCAGCTTAATAGGGGCAGGGGAGCAGTTCTTC
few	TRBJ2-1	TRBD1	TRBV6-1	CASQNRDRYLHEQFF	TGTGCCAGCCAAAACCGGGACAGGTACCTCCATGAGCAGTTCTTC
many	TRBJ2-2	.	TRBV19	CASSIGWGIYTGELFF	TGTGCCAGTAGTATCGGTTGGGGGATATACACCGGGGAGCTGTTTTTT
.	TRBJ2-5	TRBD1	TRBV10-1	CASSAQGTGLETQYF	TGCGCCAGCAGCGCCCAAGGGACAGGGTTGGAGACCCAGTACTTC
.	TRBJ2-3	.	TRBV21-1	CAPAFDTQYF	TGTGCCCCCGCATTTGATACGCAGTATTTT
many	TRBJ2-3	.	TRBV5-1	CASSLYTDTQYF	TGCGCCAGCAGCTTATACACAGATACGCAGTATTTT
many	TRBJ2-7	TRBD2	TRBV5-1	CASNPSSGSVYEQYF	TGCGCCAGCAACCCGTCGAGCGGGAGTGTTTACGAGCAGTACTTC
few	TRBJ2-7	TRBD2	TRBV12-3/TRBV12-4	CASSLVRSGGRYEQYF	TGTGCCAGCAGTTTAGTTAGGTCGGGAGGTAGGTACGAGCAGTACTTC
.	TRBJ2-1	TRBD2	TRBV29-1	CSVEDLLAGIYNEQFF	TGCAGCGTTGAAGACTTACTAGCGGGGATCTACAATGAGCAGTTCTTC
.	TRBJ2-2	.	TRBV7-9	CASSWTGNGELFF	TGTGCCAGCAGCTGGACCGGGAACGGGGAGCTGTTTTTT
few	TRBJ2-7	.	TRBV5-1	CASSLSGAPSSYEQYF	TGCGCCAGCAGCTTGAGTGGGGCGCCAAGCTCCTACGAGCAGTACTTC
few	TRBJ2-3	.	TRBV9	CASSFGLTVRPGSTDTQYF	TGTGCCAGCAGCTTCGGACTGACCGTGCGTCCCGGTAGCACAGATACGCAGTATTTT
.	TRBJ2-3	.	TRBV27	CASSIRGTDRTQYF	TGTGCCAGCAGTATCCGGGGCACGGATAGGACGCAGTATTTT
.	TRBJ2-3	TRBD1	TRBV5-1	CASMGQGSGNTQYF	TGCGCCAGCATGGGACAGGGTAGTGGAAATACGCAGTATTTT
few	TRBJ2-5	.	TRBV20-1	CSARAEDYRFKTQYF	TGCAGTGCTAGGGCTGAGGACTACCGGTTTAAGACCCAGTACTTC
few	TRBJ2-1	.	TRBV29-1	CSVGGGGYTYEQFF	TGCAGCGTTGGGGGCGGTGGGTACACATACGAGCAGTTCTTC
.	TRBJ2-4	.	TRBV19	CATSDSPGNIQYF	TGTGCCACTAGCGATTCCCCAGGAAACATTCAGTACTTC
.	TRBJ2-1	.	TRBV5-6	CASSLGGDHRYNEQFF	TGTGCCAGCAGCTTGGGCGGGGACCATCGCTACAATGAGCAGTTCTTC
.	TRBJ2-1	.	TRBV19	CANRKRYTMSSFF	TGTGCCAATAGGAAGCGGTATACAATGAGCAGTTTCTTC